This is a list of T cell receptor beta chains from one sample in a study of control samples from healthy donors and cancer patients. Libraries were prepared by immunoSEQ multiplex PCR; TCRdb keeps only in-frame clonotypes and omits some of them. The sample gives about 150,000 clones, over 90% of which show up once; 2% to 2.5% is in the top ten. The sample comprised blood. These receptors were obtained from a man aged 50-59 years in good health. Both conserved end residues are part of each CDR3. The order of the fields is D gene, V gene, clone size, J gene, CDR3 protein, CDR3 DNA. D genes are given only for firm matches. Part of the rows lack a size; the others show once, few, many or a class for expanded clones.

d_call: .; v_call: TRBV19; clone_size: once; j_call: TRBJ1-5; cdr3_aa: CASITRHHSNQPQHF; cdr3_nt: TGTGCCAGTATTACGAGACACCATAGCAATCAGCCCCAGCATTTT
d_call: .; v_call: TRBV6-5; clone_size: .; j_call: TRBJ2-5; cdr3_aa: CASSFRGVGETQYF; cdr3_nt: TGTGCCAGCAGTTTCAGGGGGGTGGGAGAGACCCAGTACTTC
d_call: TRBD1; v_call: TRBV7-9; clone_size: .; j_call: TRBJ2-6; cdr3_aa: CASSLVGTGRSGANVLTF; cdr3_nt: TGTGCCAGCAGCTTAGTGGGGACAGGGAGGTCTGGGGCCAACGTCCTGACTTTC
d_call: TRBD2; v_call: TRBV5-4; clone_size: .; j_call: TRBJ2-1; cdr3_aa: CASSLGGLAGGPYNEQFF; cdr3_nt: TGTGCCAGCAGCTTGGGAGGACTAGCGGGAGGGCCGTACAATGAGCAGTTCTTC
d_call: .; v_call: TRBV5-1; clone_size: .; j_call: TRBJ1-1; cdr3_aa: CASSLVVDSNTEAFF; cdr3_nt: TGCGCCAGCAGCTTGGTAGTGGATTCGAACACTGAAGCTTTCTTT
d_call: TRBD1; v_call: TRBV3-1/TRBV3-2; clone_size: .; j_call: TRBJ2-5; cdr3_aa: CASSQLTGGDGETQYF; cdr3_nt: TGTGCCAGCAGCCAATTGACAGGGGGAGATGGGGAGACCCAGTACTTC
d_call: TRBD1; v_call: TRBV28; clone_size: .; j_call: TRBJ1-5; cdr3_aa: CASRVQGEYQPQHF; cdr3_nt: TGTGCCAGCAGAGTCCAGGGGGAATATCAGCCCCAGCATTTT
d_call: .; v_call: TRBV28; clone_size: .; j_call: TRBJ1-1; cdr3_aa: CASSIRAPEAFF; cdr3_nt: TGTGCCAGCAGTATCAGGGCGCCCGAAGCTTTCTTT
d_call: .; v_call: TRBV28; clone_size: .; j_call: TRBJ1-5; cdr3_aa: CASSFQGGNQPQHF; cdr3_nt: TGTGCCAGCAGTTTCCAGGGTGGCAATCAGCCCCAGCATTTT
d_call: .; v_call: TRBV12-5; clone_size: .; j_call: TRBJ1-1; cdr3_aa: CASGGGTTTEAFF; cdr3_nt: TGTGCTAGTGGCGGGGGGACAACCACTGAAGCTTTCTTT
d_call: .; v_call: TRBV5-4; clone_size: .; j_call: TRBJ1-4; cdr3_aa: CASSPAGRGGGEKLFF; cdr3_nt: TGTGCCAGCAGCCCTGCGGGGAGAGGCGGCGGTGAAAAACTGTTTTTT
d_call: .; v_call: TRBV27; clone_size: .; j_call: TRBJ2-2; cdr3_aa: CASRGTTNTGELFF; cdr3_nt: TGTGCCAGCAGGGGTACCACTAACACCGGGGAGCTGTTTTTT
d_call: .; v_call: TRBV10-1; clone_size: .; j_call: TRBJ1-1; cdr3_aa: CASNLRGARGAFF; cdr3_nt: TGCGCCAGCAATCTGAGAGGGGCCAGGGGAGCTTTCTTT
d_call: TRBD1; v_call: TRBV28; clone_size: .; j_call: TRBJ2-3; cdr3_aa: CASSNRDSGTDTQYF; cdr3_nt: TGTGCCAGCAGTAATCGGGACAGCGGCACAGATACGCAGTATTTT
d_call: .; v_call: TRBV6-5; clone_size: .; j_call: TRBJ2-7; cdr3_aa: CASMLGPSTYEQYF; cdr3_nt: TGTGCCAGCATGCTGGGGCCAAGTACCTACGAGCAGTACTTC
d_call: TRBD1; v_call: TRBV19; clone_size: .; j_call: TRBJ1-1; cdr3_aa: CASSIGTGFNTEAFF; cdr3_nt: TGTGCCAGTAGTATAGGGACAGGATTCAACACTGAAGCTTTCTTT
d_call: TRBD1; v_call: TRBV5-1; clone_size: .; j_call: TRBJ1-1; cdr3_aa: CASSSPLGQGAAPNTEAFF; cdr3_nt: TGCGCCAGCAGTTCGCCGTTGGGACAGGGGGCAGCCCCCAACACTGAAGCTTTCTTT
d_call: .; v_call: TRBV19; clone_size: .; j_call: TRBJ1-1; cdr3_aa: CASSSDYRTEAFF; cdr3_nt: TGTGCCAGTAGTAGCGACTATCGAACTGAAGCTTTCTTT
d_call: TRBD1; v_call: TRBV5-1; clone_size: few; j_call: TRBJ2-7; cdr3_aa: CASSHGQGAYEQYF; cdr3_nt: TGCGCCAGCAGCCATGGACAGGGGGCCTACGAGCAGTACTTC
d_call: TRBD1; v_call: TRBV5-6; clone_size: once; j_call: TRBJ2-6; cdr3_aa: CASSSDRDSGANVLTF; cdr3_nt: TGTGCCAGCAGCTCGGACAGGGACTCTGGGGCCAACGTCCTGACTTTC
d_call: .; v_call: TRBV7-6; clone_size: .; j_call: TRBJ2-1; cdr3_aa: CASSWRGLGDNEQFF; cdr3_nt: TGTGCCAGCAGCTGGCGGGGACTGGGAGACAATGAGCAGTTCTTC
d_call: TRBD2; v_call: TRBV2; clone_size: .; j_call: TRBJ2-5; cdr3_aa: CASSGRIAGGHQETQYF; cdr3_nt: TGTGCCAGCAGCGGACGGATAGCGGGAGGCCATCAAGAGACCCAGTACTTC
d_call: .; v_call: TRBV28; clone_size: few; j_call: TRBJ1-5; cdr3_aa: CASSLFLSNQPQHF; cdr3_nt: TGTGCCAGCAGTTTATTCTTGAGCAATCAGCCCCAGCATTTT
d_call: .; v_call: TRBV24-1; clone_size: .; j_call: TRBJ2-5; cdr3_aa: CATSDRAGYETQYF; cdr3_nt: TGTGCCACCAGTGACAGAGCGGGCTACGAGACCCAGTACTTC
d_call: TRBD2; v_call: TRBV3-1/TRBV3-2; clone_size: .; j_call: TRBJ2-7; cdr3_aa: CASSQVPLIPGQGTSGSYEQYF; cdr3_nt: TGTGCCAGCAGCCAAGTTCCCCTAATTCCGGGACAGGGTACTAGCGGGAGCTACGAGCAGTACTTC
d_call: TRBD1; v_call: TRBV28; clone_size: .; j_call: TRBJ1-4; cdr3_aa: CASSILQGAGEKLFF; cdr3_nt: TGTGCCAGCAGTATACTGCAGGGGGCGGGTGAAAAACTGTTTTTT